The 15 T cell receptor beta chains presented below share a single source sample, sequenced in a study of blood T cell repertoires in COVID-19. Some clones are missing from TCRdb's copy, which holds only in-frame ones; the method was immunoSEQ multiplex PCR. Of about 240,000 clones in the sample, approximately 86% were seen once. Sequenced material: peripheral blood. The receptor source for this set is a woman aged 25-40 years who had recovered from COVID-19.

The rearrangement joins TRBV9 to TRBJ1-3; TRBD1 might be the D (6 bases). The CDR3 has 17 amino acids. Germline-derived CDR1 and CDR2 are SGDLS and YYNGEE. With 0 bases removed from V and 0 bases from J, the gap between germline ends came to 13 bases. The CDR3 nucleotides are TGTGCCAGCAGCGTAGGGGGATGGACAGACTCTGGAAACACCATATATTTT. Translating gives CASSVGGWTDSGNTIYF.

The chain couples TRBV29-1 to TRBJ1-1, with D hard to call. V dropped 5 bases and J dropped 7 bases, with 11 bases sitting between them. Germline V CDR1 and CDR2: SQVTM, ANQGSEA. There are 11 residues in the CDR3. In DNA, the CDR3 is TGCAGCGTTCCAGGATCAGGTGAAGCTTTCTTT. It codes for CSVPGSGEAFF.

The rearrangement links TRBV5-1 to TRBJ2-1, with 9 bases fitting TRBD2. The CDR3 runs 14 residues. The J segment lost 4 bases and the V segment lost 1 base, leaving 0 bases of the junction unmatched. CDR1 and CDR2 from the germline V gene are SGHRS and YFSETQ. The CDR3 coding sequence is TGCGCCAGCAGCTTGCTAGCGGGGTACAATGAGCAGTTCTTC. It specifies CASSLLAGYNEQFF.

The genes are TRBV2 and TRBJ2-7, with D hard to call. The ends were cut back, 3 bases at V and 0 bases at J, with 9 bases in the middle. CDR3 length equals 14 residues. Looked up from germline, CDR1 is SNHLY and CDR2 is FYNNEI. The CDR3 DNA is TGTGCCAGCAGTGAGCATCTTAGCTCCTACGAGCAGTACTTC. It codes for CASSEHLSSYEQYF.

The V gene is TRBV7-2, the J gene TRBJ1-2; D possibly corresponds to TRBD1 (5 bases). Germline assignment: CDR1 SGHTA and CDR2 FQGNSA. Deletions cut 2 bases from V and 6 bases from J, with 7 bases between. This CDR3 has 12 amino acids. DNA for the CDR3: TGTGCCAGCAGCTTAACAGGAGATGGCTACACCTTC. This sequence encodes CASSLTGDGYTF.

This chain links TRBV11-2 with TRBJ2-3; D perhaps matches TRBD1 (6 bases). Trimming stripped 2 bases from V and 6 bases from J, with 15 bases between. Per germline, CDR1 SGHAT and CDR2 FQNNGV. The CDR3 loop spans 15 amino acids. The CDR3: CASSLSGQKADTQYF. In nucleotides, the CDR3 is TGTGCCAGCAGCTTATCGGGACAAAAGGCGGATACGCAGTATTTT.

The chain couples TRBV5-1 to TRBJ2-2, with TRBD2 matching over 7 bases. With V trimmed by 6 bases and J by 3 bases, 8 bases remained unmatched. Per the germline V gene, CDR1 is SGHRS and CDR2 is YFSETQ. This CDR3 spans 15 amino acids. The chain's CDR3 is CASTRGSLDTGELFF. Here the CDR3 DNA reads TGCGCCAGCACGCGGGGGTCCTTGGACACCGGGGAGCTGTTTTTT.

This sequence joins TRBV27 and TRBJ1-2, with 7 bases identical to TRBD1. The germline gives CDR1 MNHEY, CDR2 SMNVEV (reference sequence). The CDR3 length is 15 residues. Trimming at V came to 6 bases and at J to 3 bases, leaving 10 bases not matched to a gene. The CDR3, as DNA: TGTGCCAGCAGATCGAGGCCAGGGGGGTACTATGGCTACACCTTC. This sequence encodes CASRSRPGGYYGYTF.

This clone was counted a single time. The V and J genes are TRBV7-9 and TRBJ2-5, with unresolved D. The germline V gene encodes CDR1 SEHNR and CDR2 FQNEAQ (reference sequence). The germline V and J ends were trimmed by 1 base and 0 bases, with 6 bases remaining between them. CDR3 length equals 14 residues. The CDR3 coding sequence is TGTGCCAGCAGCTTAGGGGCATACCAAGAGACCCAGTACTTC. Amino acids: CASSLGAYQETQYF.

The J gene is TRBJ1-2, the V gene TRBV20-1; D remains ambiguous. The germline gives CDR1 DFQATT, CDR2 SNEGSKA (reference sequence). V lost 6 bases and J 7 bases, leaving 12 bases between the germline ends. The CDR3 has 11 residues. The chain's CDR3 is CSAYSSSGYTF. In nucleotides, the CDR3 is TGCAGTGCCTACTCGAGTAGTGGCTACACCTTC.

This clone was observed a few times. The CDR3 DNA follows: TGTGCCCAGCGGGGCTCTGGAAACACCATATATTTT. It is translated as CAQRGSGNTIYF. The rearrangement links TRBV30 to TRBJ1-3; D is unresolved. With 8 bases removed from V and 0 bases from J, the gap between germline ends came to 8 bases. The V gene's germline CDR1 is GTSNPN and CDR2 SVGIG (reference sequence). This CDR3 has 12 residues.

This clone has a single count. This chain links TRBV5-1 with TRBJ2-5; 14 bases fit TRBD2. Losses at the gene ends were 4 bases for V and 2 bases for J; bases not matched to a gene: 4. CDR3 length equals 16 residues. Germline V gene sequence: CDR1 SGHRS, CDR2 YFSETQ. CDR3 residues: CASSVGLAGGQETQYF. The CDR3 bases are TGCGCCAGCAGCGTCGGACTAGCGGGGGGACAAGAGACCCAGTACTTC.

This clone appeared a single time. DNA of the CDR3: TGCGCCAGCAGACCTGGGACTAGCGCATATAGCACAGATACGCAGTATTTT. Translated, it gives CASRPGTSAYSTDTQYF. The rearrangement links TRBV5-1 to TRBJ2-3, with 10 positions matching TRBD2. Germline values: CDR1 SGHRS, CDR2 YFSETQ. The CDR3 is made up of 17 amino acids. J was trimmed by 0 bases and V by 5 bases; bases with no gene match: 9.

The chain carries TRBV19 and TRBJ1-1, with TRBD1 identical over 8 bases. This CDR3 has 15 residues. V shed 5 bases, J shed 5 bases, and the junction held 10 bases outside the gene matches. Germline loops: CDR1 LNHDA, CDR2 SQIVND (reference sequence). The CDR3 here is CASSAPQGAWTEAFF. In nucleotides, the CDR3 is TGTGCCAGTAGTGCCCCGCAGGGGGCATGGACTGAAGCTTTCTTT. Based on the CDR3 plus reference TRBV19 and TRBJ1-1, the full variable domain is DGGITQSPKYLFRKEGQNVTLSCEQNLNHDAMYWYRQDPGQGLRLIYYSQIVNDFQKGDIAEGYSVSREKKESFPLTVTSAQKNPTAFYLCASSAPQGAWTEAFFGQGTRLTVV.

The chain recombines TRBV5-6 with TRBJ1-1, with a possible D match to TRBD1 (6 bases). V was clipped by 5 bases and J by 0 bases, with 17 bases between them. CDR1 and CDR2 from the germline V gene are SGHDT and YYEEEE. The CDR3 is made up of 16 amino acids. The CDR3 spells CASSFAGAPMNTEAFF. CDR3 sequence (DNA): TGTGCCAGCAGTTTTGCAGGGGCGCCCATGAACACTGAAGCTTTCTTT.